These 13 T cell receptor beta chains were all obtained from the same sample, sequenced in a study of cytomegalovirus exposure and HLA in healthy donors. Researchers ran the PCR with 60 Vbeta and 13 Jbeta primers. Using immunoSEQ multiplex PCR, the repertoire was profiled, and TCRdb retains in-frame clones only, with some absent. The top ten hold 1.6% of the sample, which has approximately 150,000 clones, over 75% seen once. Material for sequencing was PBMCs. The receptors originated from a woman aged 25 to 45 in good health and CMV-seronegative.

The chain's CDR3 is CASSFGILYQETQYF. In DNA form, the CDR3 reads TGTGCCAGCAGCTTTGGTATTCTGTACCAAGAGACCCAGTACTTC. This chain joins TRBV12-1 and TRBJ2-5; the DNA was not used to check the table's D call, TRBD2. TRBV12-1 is listed as a pseudogene. The CDR3 runs 15 residues.

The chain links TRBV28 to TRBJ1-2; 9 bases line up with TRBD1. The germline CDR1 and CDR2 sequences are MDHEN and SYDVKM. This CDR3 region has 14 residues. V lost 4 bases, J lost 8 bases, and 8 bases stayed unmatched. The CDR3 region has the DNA TGTGCCAGCAGTTGGGCAAACAGGGGGCAAGGCTACACCTTC. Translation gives CASSWANRGQGYTF.

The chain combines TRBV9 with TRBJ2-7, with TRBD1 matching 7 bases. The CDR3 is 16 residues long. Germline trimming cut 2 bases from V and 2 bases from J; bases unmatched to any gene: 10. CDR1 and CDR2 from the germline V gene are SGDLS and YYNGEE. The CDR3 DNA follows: TGTGCCAGCAGCGTCTCTGGGGCAGGGGGTACCTACGAGCAGTACTTC. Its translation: CASSVSGAGGTYEQYF.

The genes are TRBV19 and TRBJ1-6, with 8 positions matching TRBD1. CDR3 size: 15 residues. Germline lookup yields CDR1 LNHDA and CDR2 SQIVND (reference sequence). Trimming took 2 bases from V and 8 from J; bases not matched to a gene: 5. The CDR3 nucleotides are TGTGCCAGTAGTATATCCGCGACAGGGGATTCACCCCTCCACTTT. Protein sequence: CASSISATGDSPLHF.

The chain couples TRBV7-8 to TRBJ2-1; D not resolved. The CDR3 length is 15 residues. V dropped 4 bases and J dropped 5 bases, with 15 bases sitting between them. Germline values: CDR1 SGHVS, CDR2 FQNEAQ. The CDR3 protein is CASSSPRLLHNEQFF. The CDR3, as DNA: TGTGCCAGCAGCTCCCCTCGGTTACTGCACAATGAGCAGTTCTTC.

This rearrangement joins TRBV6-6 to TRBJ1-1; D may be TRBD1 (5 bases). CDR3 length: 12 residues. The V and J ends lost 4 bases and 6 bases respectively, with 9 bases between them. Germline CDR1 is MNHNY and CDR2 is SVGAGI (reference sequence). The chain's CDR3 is CASSLDSPEAFF. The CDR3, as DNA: TGTGCCAGCAGTTTAGACAGTCCTGAAGCTTTCTTT.

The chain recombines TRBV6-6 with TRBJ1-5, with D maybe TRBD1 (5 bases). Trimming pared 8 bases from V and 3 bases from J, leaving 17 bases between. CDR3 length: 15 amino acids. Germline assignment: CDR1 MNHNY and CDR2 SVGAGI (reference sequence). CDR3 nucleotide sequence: TGTGCCAGCGCTGCCGGCTCAGGGTCCAATCAGCCCCAGCATTTT. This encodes CASAAGSGSNQPQHF.

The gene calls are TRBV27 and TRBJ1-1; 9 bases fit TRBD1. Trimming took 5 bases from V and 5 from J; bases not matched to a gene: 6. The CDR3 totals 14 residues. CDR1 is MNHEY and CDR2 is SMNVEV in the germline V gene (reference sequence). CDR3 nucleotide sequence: TGTGCCAGCAGTAGGGACAGGGTCGGGACTGAAGCTTTCTTT. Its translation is CASSRDRVGTEAFF.

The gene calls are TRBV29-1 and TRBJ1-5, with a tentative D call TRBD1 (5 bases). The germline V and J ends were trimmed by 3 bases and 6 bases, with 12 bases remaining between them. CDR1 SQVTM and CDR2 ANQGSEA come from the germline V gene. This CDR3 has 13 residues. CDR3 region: CSVESGSSQPQHF. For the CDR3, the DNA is TGCAGCGTTGAGTCAGGGTCGAGTCAGCCCCAGCATTTT.

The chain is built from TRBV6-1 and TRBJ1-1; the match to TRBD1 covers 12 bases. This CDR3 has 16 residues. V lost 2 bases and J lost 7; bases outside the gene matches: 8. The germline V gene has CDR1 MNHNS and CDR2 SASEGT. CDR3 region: CASSERRGQGAGEAFF. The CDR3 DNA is TGTGCCAGCAGTGAACGCCGGGGACAGGGGGCCGGTGAAGCTTTCTTT.

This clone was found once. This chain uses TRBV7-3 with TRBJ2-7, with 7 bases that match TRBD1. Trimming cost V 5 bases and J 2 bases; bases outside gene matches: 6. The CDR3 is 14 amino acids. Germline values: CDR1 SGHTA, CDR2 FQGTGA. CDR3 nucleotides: TGTGCCAGCAGCCTAAGACAGGGTCCCTACGAGCAGTACTTC. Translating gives CASSLRQGPYEQYF.

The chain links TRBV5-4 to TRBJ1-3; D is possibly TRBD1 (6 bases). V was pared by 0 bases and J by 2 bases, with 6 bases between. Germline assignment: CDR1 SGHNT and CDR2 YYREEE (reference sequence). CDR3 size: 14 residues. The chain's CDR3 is CASSLAGAGNTIYF. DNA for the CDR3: TGTGCCAGCAGCTTGGCAGGGGCTGGAAACACCATATATTTT.

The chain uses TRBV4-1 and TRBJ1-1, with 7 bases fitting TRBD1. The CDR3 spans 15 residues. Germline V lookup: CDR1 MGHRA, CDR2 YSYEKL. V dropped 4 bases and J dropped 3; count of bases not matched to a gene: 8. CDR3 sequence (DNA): TGCGCCAGCAGCCTCCTTACAGGGGTGGACACTGAAGCTTTCTTT. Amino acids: CASSLLTGVDTEAFF.